This paragraph reports one T cell receptor beta chain. The CDR3 is 11 amino acids. CDR1 and CDR2 (germline): GTSNPN, SVGIG (reference sequence). The V end lost 2 bases, the J end lost 4 bases, and 6 bases lay between the germline ends. This specimen comes from a study of shared clonotypes between healthy human individuals. The overall study: Every donor yielded three CD4 naive, three CD4 memory, two CD8 naive and one CD8 memory plate.

Generated by immunoSEQ multiplex PCR, the TCRdb table keeps only in-frame clones and is missing some. This table has about 710,000 clones, roughly 73% appearing once. The receptor was derived from a woman aged 30 to 39 in good health. The chain uses TRBV30 and TRBJ2-7; D ambiguous. Sequencing was performed on memory CD4+ T cells sorted from blood. Described subset: CD45RA-negative fraction. CDR3: CAWSTSYEQYF. For the CDR3, the DNA is TGTGCCTGGAGTACATCATACGAGCAGTACTTC.